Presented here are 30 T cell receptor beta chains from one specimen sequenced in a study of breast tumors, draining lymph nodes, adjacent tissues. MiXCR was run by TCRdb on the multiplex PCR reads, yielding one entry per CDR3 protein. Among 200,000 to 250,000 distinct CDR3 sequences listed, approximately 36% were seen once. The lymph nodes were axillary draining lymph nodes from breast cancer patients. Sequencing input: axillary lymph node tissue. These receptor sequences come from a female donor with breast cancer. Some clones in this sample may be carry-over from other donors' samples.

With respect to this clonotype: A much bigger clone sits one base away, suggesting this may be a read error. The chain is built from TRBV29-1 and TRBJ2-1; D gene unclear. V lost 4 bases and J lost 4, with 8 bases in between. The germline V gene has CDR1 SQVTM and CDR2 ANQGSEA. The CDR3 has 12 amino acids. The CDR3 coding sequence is TGCAGCGTTGCTACGGGTTACAATGAGCAGTTCTTC. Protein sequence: CSVATGYNEQFF.

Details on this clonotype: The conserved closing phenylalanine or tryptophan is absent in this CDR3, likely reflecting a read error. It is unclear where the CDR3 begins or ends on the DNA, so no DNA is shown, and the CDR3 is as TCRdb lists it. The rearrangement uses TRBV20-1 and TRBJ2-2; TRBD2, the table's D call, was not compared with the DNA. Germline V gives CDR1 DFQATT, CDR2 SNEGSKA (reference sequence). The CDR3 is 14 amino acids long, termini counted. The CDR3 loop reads CSARDGREHRGAVV.

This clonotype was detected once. DNA for the CDR3: TGTGCCACCTGCGGCGCGGGGGGGCAAGAGACCCAGTACTTC. This translates into CATCGAGGQETQYF. The gene calls are TRBV15 and TRBJ2-5, with 9 bases matching TRBD2. This CDR3 spans 14 amino acids. Germline trimming cut 8 bases from V and 2 bases from J; bases unmatched to any gene: 6. CDR1 and CDR2 from the germline V gene are LNHNV and YYDKDF (reference sequence).

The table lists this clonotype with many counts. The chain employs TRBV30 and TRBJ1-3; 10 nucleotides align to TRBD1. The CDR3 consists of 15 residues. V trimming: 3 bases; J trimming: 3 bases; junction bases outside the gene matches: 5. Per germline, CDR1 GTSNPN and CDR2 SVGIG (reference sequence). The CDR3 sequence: CAWSAGTGVGNTIYF. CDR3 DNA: TGTGCCTGGAGCGCCGGGACAGGGGTTGGAAACACCATATATTTT. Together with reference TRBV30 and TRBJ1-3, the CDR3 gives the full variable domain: SQTIHQWPATLVQPVGSPLSLECTVEGTSNPNLYWYRQAAGRGLQLLFYSVGIGQISSEVPQNLSASRPQDRQFILSSKKLLLSDSGFYLCAWSAGTGVGNTIYFGEGSWLTVV.

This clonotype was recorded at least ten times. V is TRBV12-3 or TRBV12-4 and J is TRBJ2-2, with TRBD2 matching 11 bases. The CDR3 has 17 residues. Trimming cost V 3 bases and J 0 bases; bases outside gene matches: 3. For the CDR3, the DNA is TGTGCCAGCAGTTTGAGGGGACTAGCGGCGAACACCGGGGAGCTGTTTTTT. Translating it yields CASSLRGLAANTGELFF.

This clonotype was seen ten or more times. CDR3 in DNA: TGTGCCAGCATGGCGTTCCGCGAGCAGGGGGGCTACACCTTC. Protein product: CASMAFREQGGYTF. The J gene is TRBJ1-2, the V gene TRBV2; tentative D call: TRBD1 (6 bases). Germline values: CDR1 SNHLY, CDR2 FYNNEI. The V end was cut by 7 bases, the J end by 8 bases, with 20 bases between. The CDR3 has 14 residues.

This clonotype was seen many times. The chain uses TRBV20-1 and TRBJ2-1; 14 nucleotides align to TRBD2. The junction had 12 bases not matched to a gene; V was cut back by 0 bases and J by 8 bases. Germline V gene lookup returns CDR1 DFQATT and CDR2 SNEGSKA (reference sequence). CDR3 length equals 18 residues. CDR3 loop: CSARDRGERLAGGYEQFF. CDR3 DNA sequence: TGCAGTGCTAGAGATCGAGGGGAGAGACTAGCGGGGGGGTATGAGCAGTTCTTC.

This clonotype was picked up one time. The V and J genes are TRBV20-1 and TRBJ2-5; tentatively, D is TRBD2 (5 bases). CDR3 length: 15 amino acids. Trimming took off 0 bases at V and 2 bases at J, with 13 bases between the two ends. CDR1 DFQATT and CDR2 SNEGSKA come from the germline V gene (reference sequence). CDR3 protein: CSARDSKREQETQYF. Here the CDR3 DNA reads TGCAGTGCTAGAGATTCGAAGAGGGAGCAAGAGACCCAGTACTTC.

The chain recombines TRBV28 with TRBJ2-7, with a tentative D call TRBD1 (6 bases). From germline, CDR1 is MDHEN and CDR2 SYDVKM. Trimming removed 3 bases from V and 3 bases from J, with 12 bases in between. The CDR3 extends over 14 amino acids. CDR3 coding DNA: TGTGCCAGCAGTTTTGGGGGCGGGTTCTACGAGCAGTACTTC. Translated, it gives CASSFGGGFYEQYF.

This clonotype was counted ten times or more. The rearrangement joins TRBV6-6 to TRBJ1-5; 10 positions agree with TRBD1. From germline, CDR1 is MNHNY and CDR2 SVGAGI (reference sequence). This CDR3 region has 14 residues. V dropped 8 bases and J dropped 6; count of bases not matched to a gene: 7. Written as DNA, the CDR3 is TGTGCCAGCGGGACAGGGGATCGGGGTCAGCCCCAGCATTTT. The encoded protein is CASGTGDRGQPQHF.

This CDR3 is CASSLGWPGQYF. Here the CDR3 DNA reads TGTGCCAGCAGCTTAGGCTGGCCCGGGCAGTACTTC. V is TRBV7-2 and J is TRBJ2-7; no firm D call. The V and J ends lost 1 base and 9 bases respectively, with 10 bases between them. The germline V gene encodes CDR1 SGHTA and CDR2 FQGNSA. CDR3 length: 12 residues.

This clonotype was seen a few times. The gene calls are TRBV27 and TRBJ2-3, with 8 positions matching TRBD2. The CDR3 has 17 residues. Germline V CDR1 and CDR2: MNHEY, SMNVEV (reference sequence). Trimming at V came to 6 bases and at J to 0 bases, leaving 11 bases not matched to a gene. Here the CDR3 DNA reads TGTGCCAGCAGCCGGCCGGGACTAGGAGCTAGCACAGATACGCAGTATTTT. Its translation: CASSRPGLGASTDTQYF.

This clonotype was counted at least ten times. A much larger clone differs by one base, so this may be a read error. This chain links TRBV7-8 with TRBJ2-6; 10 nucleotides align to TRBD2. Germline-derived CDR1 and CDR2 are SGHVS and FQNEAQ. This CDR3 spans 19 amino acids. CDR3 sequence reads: CASSYRGVAGGSGPNVLTF. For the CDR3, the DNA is TGTGCCAGCAGCTATCGGGGGGTAGCGGGAGGATCTGGGCCCAACGTCCTGACTTTC.

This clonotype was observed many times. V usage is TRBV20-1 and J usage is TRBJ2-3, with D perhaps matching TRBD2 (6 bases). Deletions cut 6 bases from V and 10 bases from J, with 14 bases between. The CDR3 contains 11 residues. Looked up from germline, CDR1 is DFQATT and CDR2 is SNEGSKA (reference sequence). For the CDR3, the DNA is TGCAGTGCGCCGACTAGTATGGCGCAGTATTTT. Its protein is CSAPTSMAQYF.

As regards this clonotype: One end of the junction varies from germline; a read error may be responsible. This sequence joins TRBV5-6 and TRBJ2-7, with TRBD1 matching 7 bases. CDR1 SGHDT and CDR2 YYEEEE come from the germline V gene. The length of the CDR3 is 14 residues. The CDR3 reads CASSPGGQFYEQCF. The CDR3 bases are TGTGCCAGCAGCCCAGGGGGTCAGTTCTACGAGCAGTGCTTC. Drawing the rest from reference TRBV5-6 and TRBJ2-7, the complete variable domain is DAGVTQSPTHLIKTRGQQVTLRCSPKSGHDTVSWYQQALGQGPQFIFQYYEEEERQRGNFPDRFSGHQFPNYSSELNVNALLLGDSALYLCASSPGGQFYEQCFGPGTRLTVT.

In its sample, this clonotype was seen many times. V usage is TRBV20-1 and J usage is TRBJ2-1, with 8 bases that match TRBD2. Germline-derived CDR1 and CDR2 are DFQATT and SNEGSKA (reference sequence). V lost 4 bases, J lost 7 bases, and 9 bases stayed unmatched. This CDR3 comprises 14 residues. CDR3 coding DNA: TGCAGTGCTAATAGAGCGGGAGTTGGGAATGAGCAGTTCTTC. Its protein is CSANRAGVGNEQFF.

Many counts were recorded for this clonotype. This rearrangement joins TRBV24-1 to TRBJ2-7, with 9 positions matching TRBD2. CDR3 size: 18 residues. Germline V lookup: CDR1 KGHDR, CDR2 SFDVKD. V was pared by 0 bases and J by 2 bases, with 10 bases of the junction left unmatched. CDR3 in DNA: TGTGCCACCAGTGATTTGGGCAGTTTAGCGGGAGATGCCTACGAGCAGTACTTC. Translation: CATSDLGSLAGDAYEQYF.

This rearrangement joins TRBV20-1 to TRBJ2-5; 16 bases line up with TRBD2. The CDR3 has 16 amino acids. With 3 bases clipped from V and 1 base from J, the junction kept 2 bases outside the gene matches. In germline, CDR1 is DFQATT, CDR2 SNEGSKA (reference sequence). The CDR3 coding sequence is TGCAGTGCTAGGGGGACTAGCGGGAGGGTCCAAGAGACCCAGTACTTC. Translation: CSARGTSGRVQETQYF.

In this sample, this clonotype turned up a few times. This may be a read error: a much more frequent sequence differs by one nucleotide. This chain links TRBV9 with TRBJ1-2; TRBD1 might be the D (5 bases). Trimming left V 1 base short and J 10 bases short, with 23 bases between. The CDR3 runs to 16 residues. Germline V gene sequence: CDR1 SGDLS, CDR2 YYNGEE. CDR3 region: CASSVQAMGGANAYTF. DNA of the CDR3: TGTGCCAGCAGCGTACAGGCGATGGGAGGGGCGAATGCCTACACCTTC.

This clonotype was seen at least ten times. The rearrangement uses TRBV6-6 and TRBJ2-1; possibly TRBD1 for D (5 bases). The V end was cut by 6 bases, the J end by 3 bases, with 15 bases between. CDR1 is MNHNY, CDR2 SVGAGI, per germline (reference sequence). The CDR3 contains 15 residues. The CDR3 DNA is TGTGCCAGCAGACTTGACAGCACGCGCTACAATGAGCAGTTCTTC. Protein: CASRLDSTRYNEQFF.

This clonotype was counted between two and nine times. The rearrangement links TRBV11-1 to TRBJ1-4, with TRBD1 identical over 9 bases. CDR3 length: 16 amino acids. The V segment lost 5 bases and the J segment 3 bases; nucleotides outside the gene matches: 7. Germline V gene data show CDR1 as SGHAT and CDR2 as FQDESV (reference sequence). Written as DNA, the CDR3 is TGTGCCAGCAGCCCACAACAGGGGGCCCCTAATGAAAAACTGTTTTTT. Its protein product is CASSPQQGAPNEKLFF.

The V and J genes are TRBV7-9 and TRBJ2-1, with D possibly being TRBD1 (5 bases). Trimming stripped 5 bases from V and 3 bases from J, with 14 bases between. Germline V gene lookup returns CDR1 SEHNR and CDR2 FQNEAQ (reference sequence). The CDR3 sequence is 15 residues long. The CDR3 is CASSLSIGVYNEQFF. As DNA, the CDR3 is TGTGCCAGCAGCCTTTCGATAGGGGTCTACAATGAGCAGTTCTTC.

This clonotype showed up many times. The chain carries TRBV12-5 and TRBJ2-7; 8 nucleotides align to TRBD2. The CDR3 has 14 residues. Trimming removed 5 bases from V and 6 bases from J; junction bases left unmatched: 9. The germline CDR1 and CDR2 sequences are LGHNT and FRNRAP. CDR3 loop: CASGLGGGEGEQYF. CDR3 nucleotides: TGTGCTAGTGGTCTCGGGGGGGGAGAAGGCGAGCAGTACTTC.

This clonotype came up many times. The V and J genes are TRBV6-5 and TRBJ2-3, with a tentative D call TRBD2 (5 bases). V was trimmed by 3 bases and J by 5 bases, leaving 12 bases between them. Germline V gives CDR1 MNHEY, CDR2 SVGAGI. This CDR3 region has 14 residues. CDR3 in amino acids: CASSYQRVEDTQYF. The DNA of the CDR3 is TGTGCCAGCAGTTATCAGAGGGTGGAAGATACGCAGTATTTT.

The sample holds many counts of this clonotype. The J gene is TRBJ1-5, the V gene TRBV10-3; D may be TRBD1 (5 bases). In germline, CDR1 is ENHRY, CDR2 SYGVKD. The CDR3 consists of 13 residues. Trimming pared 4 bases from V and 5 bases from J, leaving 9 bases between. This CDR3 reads CAISAGRDQPQHF. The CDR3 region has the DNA TGTGCCATCAGTGCAGGGAGGGATCAGCCCCAGCATTTT.

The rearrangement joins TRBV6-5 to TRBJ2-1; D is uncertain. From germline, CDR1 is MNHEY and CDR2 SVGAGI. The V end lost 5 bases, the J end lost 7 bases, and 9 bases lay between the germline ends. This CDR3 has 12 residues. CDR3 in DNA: TGTGCCAGCAGTGAACGCCGGAATGAGCAGTTCTTC. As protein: CASSERRNEQFF.

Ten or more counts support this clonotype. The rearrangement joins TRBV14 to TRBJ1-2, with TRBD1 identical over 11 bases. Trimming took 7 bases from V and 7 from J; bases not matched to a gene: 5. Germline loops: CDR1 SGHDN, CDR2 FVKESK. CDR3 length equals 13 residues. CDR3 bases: TGTGCCAGCAATTCGGGACAGGGGGGTGGCTACACCTTC. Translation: CASNSGQGGGYTF.

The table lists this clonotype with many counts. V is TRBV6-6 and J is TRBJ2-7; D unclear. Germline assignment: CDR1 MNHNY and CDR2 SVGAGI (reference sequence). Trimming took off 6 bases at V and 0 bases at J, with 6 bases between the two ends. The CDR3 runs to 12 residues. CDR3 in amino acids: CASSPTSYEQYF. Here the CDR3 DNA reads TGTGCCAGCAGCCCGACCTCCTACGAGCAGTACTTC.

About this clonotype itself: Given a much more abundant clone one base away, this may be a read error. The CDR3 loop is CASSLASASTYEQHF. The CDR3 DNA reads as TGTGCCAGCAGCTTAGCGTCGGCTTCTACTTACGAGCAGCACTTC. The gene calls are TRBV7-9 and TRBJ2-7; D gene unclear. Germline V gene data show CDR1 as SEHNR and CDR2 as FQNEAQ (reference sequence). The CDR3 covers 15 residues.

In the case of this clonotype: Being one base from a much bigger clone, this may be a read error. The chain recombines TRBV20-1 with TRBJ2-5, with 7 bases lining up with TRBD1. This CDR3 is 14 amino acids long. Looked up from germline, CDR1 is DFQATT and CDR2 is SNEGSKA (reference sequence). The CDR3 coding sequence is TGCAGTGCCGTATCGACAGGGAACCAAGCGACCCAGTACTTC. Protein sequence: CSAVSTGNQATQYF.